These 17 T cell receptor beta chains share one sample of origin, sequenced in a study of graft-versus-host responses after intestinal transplantation. Sequenced by immunoSEQ multiplex PCR; TCRdb stores in-frame clones only, minus some. The table lists about 85,000 clones, approximately 82% of them singletons. No antigen has been assigned to these receptors. The material was unstimulated CD4+ T cells sorted from spleen or lymph node cells, obtained before intestinal transplant. The receptor set was obtained from a human donor who received an intestinal transplant.

V is TRBV18 and J is TRBJ2-2; weak D call: TRBD2 (6 bases). This CDR3 has 16 amino acids. Germline lookup yields CDR1 KGHSH and CDR2 LQKENI. With 4 bases removed from V and 4 bases from J, the gap between germline ends came to 16 bases. The CDR3 reads CASSLAPVGGTGELFF. As DNA, the CDR3 is TGTGCCAGCTCACTAGCCCCTGTGGGGGGCACCGGGGAGCTGTTTTTT.

In DNA form, the CDR3 reads TGTGCCAGCAGCCCAGGGACACGGAAGGTCACCGGGGAGCTGTTTTTT. It encodes CASSPGTRKVTGELFF. V usage is TRBV5-5 and J usage is TRBJ2-2; weak D call: TRBD1 (6 bases). Trimming pared 4 bases from V and 4 bases from J, leaving 17 bases between. Germline V gene data show CDR1 as SGHKS and CDR2 as YYEKEE (reference sequence). This CDR3 region has 16 residues.

Written as DNA, the CDR3 is TGTGCCAGCAGCCGGGTGACTGGGGGACAGGGAGATAATGAAAAACTGTTTTTT. Protein product: CASSRVTGGQGDNEKLFF. This chain uses TRBV5-5 with TRBJ1-4; TRBD1 agrees at 9 bases. This CDR3 is built from 18 residues. The V segment lost 4 bases and the J segment 4 bases; nucleotides outside the gene matches: 14. Germline V gene lookup returns CDR1 SGHKS and CDR2 YYEKEE (reference sequence).

Only one count was recorded for this clone. The chain is built from TRBV29-1 and TRBJ1-3, with TRBD1 as a possible D gene (5 bases). V lost 3 bases and J 6 bases, leaving 9 bases between the germline ends. The CDR3 runs 12 residues. CDR1 is SQVTM and CDR2 is ANQGSEA in the germline V gene. The CDR3 DNA reads TGCAGCGTTGAGCGGGGGTCAAACACCATATATTTT. Its translation: CSVERGSNTIYF.

The J gene is TRBJ2-1, the V gene TRBV7-8, with D possibly being TRBD1 (5 bases). CDR3 length equals 17 residues. The germline V gene has CDR1 SGHVS and CDR2 FQNEAQ. Trimming cost V 0 bases and J 3 bases, with 15 bases left between them. This CDR3 reads CASSLAGGRVYYNEQFF. CDR3 in DNA: TGTGCCAGCAGCTTAGCGGGCGGCAGGGTATACTACAATGAGCAGTTCTTC.

V gene TRBV11-2 combines with J gene TRBJ1-2; 10 positions match TRBD1. This CDR3 is built from 17 residues. V lost 5 bases to trimming and J lost 6 bases; unmatched junction nucleotides: 15. Germline V gives CDR1 SGHAT, CDR2 FQNNGV. CDR3 in DNA: TGTGCCAGCAGCCGTACCGGGACAGGGGCCCCTATGGATGGCTACACCTTC. The encoded protein is CASSRTGTGAPMDGYTF.

This clone has just one count. The V gene is TRBV19, the J gene TRBJ2-3; TRBD1 is a possible D gene (6 bases). Germline loops: CDR1 LNHDA, CDR2 SQIVND (reference sequence). This CDR3 spans 13 amino acids. V lost 5 bases and J lost 6, with 12 bases in between. The CDR3 region has the DNA TGTGCCAGTAGTGGCAGGGGCGGGGATACGCAGTATTTT. Translating gives CASSGRGGDTQYF.

The J gene is TRBJ1-2, the V gene TRBV7-8, with TRBD1 identical over 7 bases. From germline, CDR1 is SGHVS and CDR2 FQNEAQ. V lost 1 base to trimming and J lost 7 bases; unmatched junction nucleotides: 12. CDR3 size: 16 residues. The CDR3 sequence is CASSLGTGALMGGYTF. In DNA, the CDR3 is TGTGCCAGCAGCTTAGGAACAGGGGCCTTAATGGGTGGCTACACCTTC.

This chain links TRBV28 with TRBJ1-2; a weak D match, TRBD1 (6 bases). Trimming took off 6 bases at V and 4 bases at J, with 18 bases between the two ends. Per germline, CDR1 MDHEN and CDR2 SYDVKM. The CDR3 has 15 residues. The CDR3 sequence is CASSPGGGGGYGYTF. The CDR3 DNA reads as TGTGCCAGCAGCCCCGGGGGCGGGGGAGGCTATGGCTACACCTTC.

This chain joins TRBV9 and TRBJ2-1; D is possibly TRBD1 (7 bases). Looked up from germline, CDR1 is SGDLS and CDR2 is YYNGEE. The ends were cut back, 6 bases at V and 7 bases at J, with 20 bases in the middle. The CDR3 has 15 residues. CDR3 DNA sequence: TGTGCCAGCACCCTTGGCGGGACAGTACCAAATGAGCAGTTCTTC. Translated: CASTLGGTVPNEQFF.

The rearrangement uses TRBV10-2 and TRBJ1-5; TRBD1 might be the D (5 bases). Germline CDR1 WSHSY, CDR2 SAAADI. V was pared by 3 bases and J by 6 bases, with 15 bases between. The CDR3 runs 15 residues. Here the CDR3 reads CASSDPSLQGQPQHF. The DNA of the CDR3 is TGCGCCAGCAGTGACCCGAGTCTTCAGGGTCAGCCCCAGCATTTT.

This clone turned up a few times. The chain uses TRBV5-1 and TRBJ2-2, with 8 bases identical to TRBD2. With 1 base clipped from V and 5 bases from J, the junction kept 10 bases outside the gene matches. Germline loops: CDR1 SGHRS, CDR2 YFSETQ. CDR3 length: 17 residues. The CDR3 protein is CASSLRPGLGVTGELFF. As DNA, the CDR3 is TGCGCCAGCAGCTTGAGGCCGGGACTAGGGGTAACCGGGGAGCTGTTTTTT.

This chain joins TRBV7-3 and TRBJ2-6; D not resolved. Trimming left V 5 bases short and J 5 bases short, with 10 bases between. The CDR3 consists of 14 residues. Germline V gene lookup returns CDR1 SGHTA and CDR2 FQGTGA. The CDR3 bases are TGTGCCAGCAGCCAAAGCCCCTGGGCCAACGTCCTGACTTTC. This gives the protein CASSQSPWANVLTF.

V and J are TRBV6-5 and TRBJ1-5; D unresolved. The CDR3 consists of 12 residues. Germline CDR1 MNHEY, CDR2 SVGAGI. Trimming stripped 4 bases from V and 5 bases from J, with 6 bases between. CDR3 bases: TGTGCCAGCAGTTCCCCCTATCAGCCCCAGCATTTT. It yields the protein CASSSPYQPQHF.

The rearrangement joins TRBV6-6 to TRBJ1-2; D is unresolved. Germline V gives CDR1 MNHNY, CDR2 SVGAGI (reference sequence). This CDR3 spans 13 amino acids. The V end was cut by 11 bases, the J end by 2 bases, with 15 bases between. The chain's CDR3 is CAHGPSGNYGYTF. The DNA of the CDR3 is TGTGCCCACGGACCTTCGGGGAACTATGGCTACACCTTC.

The rearrangement uses TRBV18 and TRBJ1-1; no clear D. V was pared by 3 bases and J by 1 base, with 6 bases between. CDR1 is KGHSH and CDR2 is LQKENI in the germline V gene. This CDR3 contains 13 residues. CDR3 residues: CASSPRENTEAFF. CDR3 bases: TGTGCCAGCTCACCCCGAGAGAACACTGAAGCTTTCTTT.

This chain uses TRBV6-1 with TRBJ2-6; D is undetermined. Trimming left V 3 bases short and J 2 bases short, with 8 bases between. The CDR3 consists of 15 residues. CDR1 and CDR2 (germline): MNHNS, SASEGT. The chain's CDR3 is CASSDPSAGANVLTF. The CDR3 DNA reads TGTGCCAGCAGTGACCCGTCGGCTGGGGCCAACGTCCTGACTTTC.